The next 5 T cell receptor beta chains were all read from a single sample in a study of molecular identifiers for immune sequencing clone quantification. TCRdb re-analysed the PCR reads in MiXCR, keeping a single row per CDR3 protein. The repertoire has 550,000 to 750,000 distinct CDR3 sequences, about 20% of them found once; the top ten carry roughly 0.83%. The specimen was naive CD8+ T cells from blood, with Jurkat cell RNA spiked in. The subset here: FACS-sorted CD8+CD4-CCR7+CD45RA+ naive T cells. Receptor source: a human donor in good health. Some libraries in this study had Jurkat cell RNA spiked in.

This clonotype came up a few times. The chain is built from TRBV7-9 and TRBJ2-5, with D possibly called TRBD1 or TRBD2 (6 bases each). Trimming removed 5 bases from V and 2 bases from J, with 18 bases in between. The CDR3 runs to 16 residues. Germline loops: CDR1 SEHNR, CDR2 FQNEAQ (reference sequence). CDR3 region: CASSEDRGRIQETQYF. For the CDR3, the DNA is TGTGCCAGCAGCGAGGATCGGGGGCGGATACAAGAGACCCAGTACTTC.

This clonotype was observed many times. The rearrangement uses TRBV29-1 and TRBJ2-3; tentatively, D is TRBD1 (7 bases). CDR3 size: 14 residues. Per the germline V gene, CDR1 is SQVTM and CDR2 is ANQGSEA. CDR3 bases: TGCAGTTGCGCCGGAGGGGGCGGCACAGATACGCAGTATTTT. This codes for CSCAGGGGTDTQYF.

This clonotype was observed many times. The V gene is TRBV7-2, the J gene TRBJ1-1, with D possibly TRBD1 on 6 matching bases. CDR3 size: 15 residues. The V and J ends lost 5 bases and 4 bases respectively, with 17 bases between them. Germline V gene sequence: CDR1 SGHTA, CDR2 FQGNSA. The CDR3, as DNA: TGTGCCAGCAGCCCAAGACCGGGGGCGGTCACTGAAGCTTTCTTT. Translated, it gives CASSPRPGAVTEAFF. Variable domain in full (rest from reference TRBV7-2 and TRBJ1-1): GAGVSQSPSNKVTEKGKDVELRCDPISGHTALYWYRQSLGQGLEFLIYFQGNSAPDKSGLPSDRFSAERTGGSVSTLTIQRTQQEDSAVYLCASSPRPGAVTEAFFGQGTRLTVV.

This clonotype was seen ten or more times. CDR3 sequence reads: CASRTDGGYSGNTIYF. In DNA form, the CDR3 reads TGTGCCAGTAGAACGGACGGGGGCTATTCTGGAAACACCATATATTTT. The chain links TRBV19 to TRBJ1-3; D perhaps matches TRBD1 (6 bases). V was clipped by 6 bases and J by 1 base, with 16 bases between them. The CDR3 totals 16 residues. The V gene's germline CDR1 is LNHDA and CDR2 SQIVND (reference sequence).

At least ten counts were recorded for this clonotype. The chain's CDR3 is CASSDRGHTQYF. The CDR3 DNA is TGTGCCAGTTCAGACCGGGGTCATACCCAGTACTTC. This chain uses TRBV19 with TRBJ2-5, with a weak D call TRBD2 (5 bases). The V gene lost 8 bases and the J gene lost 8 bases, with 15 bases spanning the gap. The germline CDR1 and CDR2 sequences are LNHDA and SQIVND (reference sequence). CDR3 length equals 12 residues.